The 10 T cell receptor beta chains presented below share a single source sample, sequenced in a study of blood T cells in healthy people across ages. For the second PCR, which ran for roughly 6 to 12 cycles, a sample-barcoded 5' primer and a J-beta primer mix were used. TCRdb redid the calling of the 5' RACE reads with MiXCR, one entry per CDR3 protein. The sample yields about 720,000 distinct CDR3 sequences, about a fifth seen once. Input material: blood. Receptors were obtained from a man in his 70s in good health.

This clonotype was observed a handful of times. The chain couples TRBV7-3 to TRBJ2-5, with D tentatively TRBD1 (6 bases). The assigned J gene may be wrong: the sequence end matches TRBJ2-1 better. The germline gives CDR1 SGHTA, CDR2 FQGTGA. The CDR3 has 13 residues. The CDR3 region is CASSLNRVDEQFF. CDR3 DNA: TGTGCCAGCAGCTTAAACAGGGTCGATGAGCAGTTCTTC.

The rearrangement joins TRBV12-3 or TRBV12-4 to TRBJ2-1; D is undetermined. This CDR3 contains 13 residues. The V end lost 3 bases, the J end lost 15 bases, and 18 bases lay between the germline ends. The CDR3 here is CASSFGDRLGGFF. The CDR3 DNA reads TGTGCCAGCAGTTTTGGCGACCGCCTGGGTGGGTTCTTC.

This rearrangement joins TRBV3-1 to TRBJ2-4; D not resolved. The CDR3 extends over 17 amino acids. The ends were cut back, 0 bases at V and 2 bases at J, with 14 bases in the middle. Germline CDR1 is LGHDT and CDR2 is YNNKEL (reference sequence). The CDR3 DNA is TGTGCCAGCAGCCAAGATCGGTTAGCTGTAACCAAAAACATTCAGTACTTC. It translates to CASSQDRLAVTKNIQYF.

The chain joins TRBV20-1 to TRBJ1-5, with TRBD1 matching over 7 bases. Germline assignment: CDR1 DFQATT and CDR2 SNEGSKA (reference sequence). CDR3 length: 15 amino acids. Trimming took 1 base from V and 2 from J; bases not matched to a gene: 5. The CDR3 DNA sequence: TGCAGTGCTAGAGTTAGGGGGCTTCGCAATCAGCCCCAGCATTTT. Protein: CSARVRGLRNQPQHF.

This clonotype was recorded a few times. The V call is TRBV2, the J call TRBJ2-5, with D perhaps matching TRBD1 or TRBD2 (5 bases each). Near its end, the DNA agrees better with TRBJ2-7, so the J call may be wrong. The CDR3 runs to 11 residues. The germline V gene has CDR1 SNHLY and CDR2 FYNNEI. In DNA, the CDR3 is TGTGCCAGCCGGGGCGACTTCGAGCAGTACTTC. Protein sequence: CASRGDFEQYF.

The CDR3 here is CSASQGQRMNTEAFF. Here the CDR3 DNA reads TGCAGTGCTAGCCAGGGACAGAGAATGAACACTGAAGCTTTCTTT. The chain carries TRBV20-1 and TRBJ1-1; 7 nucleotides align to TRBD1. V dropped 3 bases and J dropped 0; count of bases not matched to a gene: 7. Germline loops: CDR1 DFQATT, CDR2 SNEGSKA (reference sequence). The length of the CDR3 is 15 residues.

This clonotype was seen more than once but under ten times. The chain uses TRBV6-5 and TRBJ1-4; tentatively, D is TRBD1 (6 bases). CDR1 and CDR2 from the germline V gene are MNHEY and SVGAGI. The germline V and J ends were trimmed by 3 bases and 7 bases, with 15 bases remaining between them. There are 15 residues in the CDR3. As DNA, the CDR3 is TGTGCCAGCAGTTATTCGGGGGCGATGGGTGAAAAACTGTTTTTT. Protein product: CASSYSGAMGEKLFF.

This clonotype showed up just a few times. V is TRBV5-1 and J is TRBJ1-2; tentative D call: TRBD1 (5 bases). The V end lost 3 bases, the J end lost 7 bases, and 13 bases lay between the germline ends. The CDR3 spans 13 residues. CDR1 is SGHRS and CDR2 is YFSETQ in the germline V gene. The DNA of the CDR3 is TGCGCCAGCAGCTATGGAGAGGGGCCTGGCTACACCTTC. It specifies CASSYGEGPGYTF. The whole variable domain, remainder taken from reference TRBV5-1 and TRBJ1-2, is KAGVTQTPRYLIKTRGQQVTLSCSPISGHRSVSWYQQTPGQGLQFLFEYFSETQRNKGNFPGRFSGRQFSNSRSEMNVSTLELGDSALYLCASSYGEGPGYTFGSGTRLTVV.

The chain joins TRBV20-1 to TRBJ2-3; D ambiguous. The CDR3 spans 14 residues. V lost 5 bases and J 0 bases, leaving 12 bases between the germline ends. In germline, CDR1 is DFQATT, CDR2 SNEGSKA (reference sequence). CDR3 region: CSAGREGSTDTQYF. In DNA form, the CDR3 reads TGCAGTGCTGGGCGAGAAGGAAGCACAGATACGCAGTATTTT.

The sample holds a few counts of this clonotype. The chain is built from TRBV5-1 and TRBJ1-2; D is perhaps TRBD1 (5 bases). The V gene's germline CDR1 is SGHRS and CDR2 YFSETQ. The CDR3 runs to 13 residues. V lost 4 bases to trimming and J lost 2 bases, with 9 bases between them. DNA for the CDR3: TGCGCCAGCAGCCAGGACAAGAACTATGGCTACACCTTC. Its translation is CASSQDKNYGYTF. The full variable domain, with the rest looked up from reference TRBV5-1 and TRBJ1-2, is KAGVTQTPRYLIKTRGQQVTLSCSPISGHRSVSWYQQTPGQGLQFLFEYFSETQRNKGNFPGRFSGRQFSNSRSEMNVSTLELGDSALYLCASSQDKNYGYTFGSGTRLTVV.